This T cell receptor (beta chain) was identified in a study of cytomegalovirus exposure and HLA in healthy donors. The ends lost 1 base at V and 2 bases at J; junction bases unmatched: 5. Germline-derived CDR1 and CDR2 are SGHRS and YFSETQ. The CDR3 consists of 15 residues. PCR used 60 Vbeta primers and 13 Jbeta primers. Assay: immunoSEQ multiplex PCR; the TCRdb copy retains only in-frame clones and omits some. The table has around 85,000 clones, roughly 75% seen once. The sample consisted of PBMCs. This TCR derives from a male donor in good health and CMV-seronegative. The chain employs TRBV5-1 and TRBJ2-7; 8 positions agree with TRBD2. CDR3 in amino acids: CASSLLSTSAYEQYF. The CDR3 DNA reads as TGCGCCAGCAGCTTGCTTTCGACTAGCGCCTACGAGCAGTACTTC.